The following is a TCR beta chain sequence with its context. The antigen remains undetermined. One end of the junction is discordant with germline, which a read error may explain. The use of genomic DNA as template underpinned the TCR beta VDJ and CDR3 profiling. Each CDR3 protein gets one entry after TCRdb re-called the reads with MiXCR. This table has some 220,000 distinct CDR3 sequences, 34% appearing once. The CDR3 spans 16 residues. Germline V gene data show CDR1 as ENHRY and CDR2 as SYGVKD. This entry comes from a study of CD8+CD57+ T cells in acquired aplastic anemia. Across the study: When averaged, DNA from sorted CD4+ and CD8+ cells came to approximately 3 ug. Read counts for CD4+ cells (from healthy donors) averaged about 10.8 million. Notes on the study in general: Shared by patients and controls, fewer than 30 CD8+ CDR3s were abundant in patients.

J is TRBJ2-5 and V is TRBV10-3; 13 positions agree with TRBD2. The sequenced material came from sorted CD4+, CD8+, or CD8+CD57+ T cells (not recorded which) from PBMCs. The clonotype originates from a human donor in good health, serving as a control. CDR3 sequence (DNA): TGTGCCAGCAGTCCCCCGGGACTAGCGGGGAGACAGACCCAGTACTTC. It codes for CASSPPGLAGRQTQYF.